Given below is one T cell receptor (beta chain) in context. From germline, CDR1 is MNHEY and CDR2 SVGAGI. V was trimmed by 7 bases and J by 6 bases, leaving 13 bases between them. The CDR3 contains 14 residues. The data stem from a study of blood T cell repertoires in COVID-19. Study overall: T cells, B-cell-depleted T cells, or PBMCs provided the cDNA or gDNA that served as material.

Original methodology: Cell counts per sample came from amplifying reference gene primers. Data came from immunoSEQ multiplex PCR; TCRdb stores just in-frame clones and leaves some out. Clone size and V and J calls were adopted from that table, with D and trimming inferred from the DNA. The sample has about 54,000 clones, 80% to 90% seen once. This clonotype was obtained from a human donor in a cohort sampled during active COVID-19. The rearrangement uses TRBV6-5 and TRBJ1-6; no reliable D call. Sequenced input: peripheral blood. The CDR3 spells CASTRGRGNSPLHF. The CDR3 DNA sequence: TGTGCCAGCACCCGAGGACGGGGTAATTCACCCCTCCACTTT.